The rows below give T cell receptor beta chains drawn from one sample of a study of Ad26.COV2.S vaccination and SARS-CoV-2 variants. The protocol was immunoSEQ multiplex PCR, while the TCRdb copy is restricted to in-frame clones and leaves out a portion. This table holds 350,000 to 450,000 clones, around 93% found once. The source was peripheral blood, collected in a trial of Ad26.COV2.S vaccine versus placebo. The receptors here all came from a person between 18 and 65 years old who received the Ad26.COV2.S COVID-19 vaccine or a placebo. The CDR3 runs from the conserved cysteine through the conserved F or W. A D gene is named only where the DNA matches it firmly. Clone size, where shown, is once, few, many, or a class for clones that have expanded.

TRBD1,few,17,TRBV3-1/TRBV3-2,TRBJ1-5,CASRRTGGFFRNQPQHF,TGTGCCAGCAGAAGGACAGGGGGTTTTTTTAGGAATCAGCCCCAGCATTTT
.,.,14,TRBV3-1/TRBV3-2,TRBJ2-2,CASSQSGETGELFF,TGTGCCAGCAGCCAATCCGGGGAGACCGGGGAGCTGTTTTTT
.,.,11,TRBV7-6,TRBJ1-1,CASSSGTEAFF,TGTGCCAGCAGCTCGGGGACTGAAGCTTTCTTT
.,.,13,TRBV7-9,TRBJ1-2,CASSPPGFLGYTF,TGTGCCAGCAGCCCACCCGGCTTTCTAGGCTACACCTTC
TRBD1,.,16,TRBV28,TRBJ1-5,CASSDGQDLSNQPQHF,TGTGCCAGCAGTGACGGACAGGACCTCAGCAATCAGCCCCAGCATTTT
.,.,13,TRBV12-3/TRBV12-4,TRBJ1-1,CASSPTVNTEAFF,TGTGCCAGCAGCCCGACAGTTAACACTGAAGCTTTCTTT
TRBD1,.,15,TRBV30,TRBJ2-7,CAWRPSQGAYYEQYF,TGTGCCTGGAGACCGAGCCAGGGGGCCTATTACGAGCAGTACTTC
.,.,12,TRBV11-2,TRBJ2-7,CASSLQVYEQYF,TGTGCCAGCAGCTTACAGGTCTACGAGCAGTACTTC
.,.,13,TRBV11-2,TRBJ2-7,CASSSLSRYEQYF,TGTGCCAGCAGCTCCCTCTCTCGGTACGAGCAGTACTTC
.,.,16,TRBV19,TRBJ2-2,CASKDPQRTYTGELFF,TGTGCCAGTAAAGACCCCCAAAGAACTTACACCGGGGAGCTGTTTTTT
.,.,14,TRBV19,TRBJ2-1,CASQGTPWDNEQFF,TGTGCCAGTCAGGGTACGCCTTGGGACAATGAGCAGTTCTTC
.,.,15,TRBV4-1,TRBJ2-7,CASSQDHVLEYEQYF,TGCGCCAGCAGCCAGGACCATGTTTTGGAATACGAGCAGTACTTC
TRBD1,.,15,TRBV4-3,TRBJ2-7,CASSQTDRDPYEQYF,TGCGCCAGCAGCCAAACGGACAGGGACCCCTACGAGCAGTACTTC
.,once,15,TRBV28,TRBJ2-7,CASSFSGVVSYEQYF,TGTGCCAGCAGTTTTTCGGGGGTTGTTTCCTACGAGCAGTACTTC
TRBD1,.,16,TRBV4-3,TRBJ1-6,CASSRSAQTGGSPLHF,TGCGCCAGCAGCCGCTCCGCTCAAACAGGGGGATCACCCCTCCACTTT
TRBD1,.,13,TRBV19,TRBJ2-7,CATGQGLNYEQYF,TGTGCCACCGGACAGGGCCTAAACTACGAGCAGTACTTC
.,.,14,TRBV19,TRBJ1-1,CASTRGGSNTEAFF,TGTGCCAGTACCCGAGGGGGGTCGAACACTGAAGCTTTCTTT
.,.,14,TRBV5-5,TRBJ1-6,CASSLVVGNSPLHF,TGTGCCAGCAGCTTGGTTGTGGGAAATTCACCCCTCCACTTT
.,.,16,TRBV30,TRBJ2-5,CAWSSFIMGSQETQYF,TGTGCCTGGAGTTCGTTTATTATGGGCAGCCAAGAGACCCAGTACTTC
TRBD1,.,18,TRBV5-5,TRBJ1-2,CASSLGLGTGGALEGYTF,TGTGCCAGCAGCTTGGGGCTCGGGACAGGGGGCGCCTTGGAGGGCTACACCTTC
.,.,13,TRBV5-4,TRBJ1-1,CASSFVAYTEAFF,TGTGCCAGCAGCTTCGTCGCCTACACTGAAGCTTTCTTT
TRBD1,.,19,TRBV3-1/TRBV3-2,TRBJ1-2,CASSQGVGDRGLANYGYTF,TGTGCCAGCAGCCAAGGTGTAGGGGACAGGGGTTTGGCTAACTATGGCTACACCTTC
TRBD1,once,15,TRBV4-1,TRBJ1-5,CASSEGTGGNQPQHF,TGCGCCAGCAGCGAAGGGACAGGGGGCAATCAGCCCCAGCATTTT
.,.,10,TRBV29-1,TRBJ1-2,CSVSRIGYTF,TGCAGCGTTTCCAGGATCGGCTACACCTTC
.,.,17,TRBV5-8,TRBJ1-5,CASSLGVGVVSNQPQHF,TGTGCCAGCAGCTTGGGGGTCGGGGTTGTTAGCAATCAGCCCCAGCATTTT
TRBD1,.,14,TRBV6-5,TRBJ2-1,CASSAGTGYNEQFF,TGTGCCAGCAGCGCCGGGACAGGCTACAATGAGCAGTTCTTC
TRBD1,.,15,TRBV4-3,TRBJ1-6,CASSQRDRNNSPLHF,TGCGCCAGCAGCCAACGGGACAGAAATAATTCACCCCTCCACTTT
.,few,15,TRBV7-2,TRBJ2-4,CASSGRVEAKNIQYF,TGTGCCAGCAGCGGACGTGTTGAAGCCAAAAACATTCAGTACTTC
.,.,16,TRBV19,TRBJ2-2,CASNPTFTANTGELFF,TGTGCCAGTAATCCTACATTTACCGCGAACACCGGGGAGCTGTTTTTT
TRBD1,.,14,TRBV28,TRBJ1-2,CASSFPGGDYGYTF,TGTGCCAGCAGTTTCCCAGGGGGGGACTATGGCTACACCTTC
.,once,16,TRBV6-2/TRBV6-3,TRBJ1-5,CASSYGERESNQPQHF,TGTGCCAGCAGTTACGGAGAAAGGGAGAGCAATCAGCCCCAGCATTTT
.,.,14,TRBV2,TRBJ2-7,CASTTLGTAYEQYF,TGTGCCAGCACCACCTTGGGGACCGCCTACGAGCAGTACTTC
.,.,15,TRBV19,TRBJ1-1,CASSIRANMNTEAFF,TGTGCCAGTAGTATCAGGGCTAACATGAACACTGAAGCTTTCTTT
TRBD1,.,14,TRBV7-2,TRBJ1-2,CASSRTGSNYGYTF,TGTGCCAGCAGCCGGACAGGCAGTAACTATGGCTACACCTTC
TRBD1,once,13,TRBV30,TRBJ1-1,CAWGDRLNTEAFF,TGTGCCTGGGGGGACAGGTTGAACACTGAAGCTTTCTTT
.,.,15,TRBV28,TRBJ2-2,CASSTQGYGTGELFF,TGTGCCAGCAGTACTCAGGGGTATGGCACCGGGGAGCTGTTTTTT
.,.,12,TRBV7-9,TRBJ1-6,CASSLDNSPLHF,TGTGCCAGCAGCCTCGACAATTCACCCCTCCACTTT
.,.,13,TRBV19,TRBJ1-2,CASSIGGPYGYTF,TGTGCCAGTAGTATCGGGGGCCCCTATGGCTACACCTTC
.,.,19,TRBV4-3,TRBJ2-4,CASSLRARVALVAKNIQYF,TGCGCCAGCAGCCTTCGGGCTCGCGTGGCGTTGGTAGCCAAAAACATTCAGTACTTC
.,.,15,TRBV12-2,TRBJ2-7,CASRSYGDKTDEQYF,TGTGCAAGTCGCTCCTACGGGGACAAGACCGACGAGCAGTACTTC
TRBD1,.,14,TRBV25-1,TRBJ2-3,CASSWQGGTDTQYF,TGTGCCAGCAGTTGGCAGGGGGGCACAGATACGCAGTATTTT
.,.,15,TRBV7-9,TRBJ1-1,CASSLGGGLNTEAFF,TGTGCCAGCAGCTTGGGCGGCGGACTAAACACTGAAGCTTTCTTT
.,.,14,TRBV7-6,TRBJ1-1,CASSPNRAHTEAFF,TGTGCCAGCAGCCCCAACAGGGCCCACACTGAAGCTTTCTTT
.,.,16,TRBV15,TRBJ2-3,CATSNPYQGITDTQYF,TGTGCCACCAGCAACCCCTATCAGGGGATCACAGATACGCAGTATTTT
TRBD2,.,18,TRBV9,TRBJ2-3,CASSVVGTSGGSTDTQYF,TGTGCCAGCAGCGTAGTTGGGACTAGCGGGGGTAGTACAGATACGCAGTATTTT
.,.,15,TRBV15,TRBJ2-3,CATSTRDLGTDTQYF,TGTGCCACCAGCACCAGAGACCTTGGGACAGATACGCAGTATTTT
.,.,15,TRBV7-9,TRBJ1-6,CASSLDLGGDSPLHF,TGTGCCAGCAGCCTGGACCTTGGAGGGGATTCACCCCTCCACTTT
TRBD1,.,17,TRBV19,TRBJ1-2,CAISGWDPGTGNYGYTF,TGTGCCATCAGTGGTTGGGATCCCGGGACAGGAAACTATGGCTACACCTTC
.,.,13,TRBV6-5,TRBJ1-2,CASSLDSGIGYTF,TGTGCCAGCAGTTTAGACAGCGGTATTGGCTACACCTTC
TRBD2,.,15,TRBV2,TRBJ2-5,CASTRTSGQQETQYF,TGTGCCAGCACTAGGACTAGCGGGCAGCAAGAGACCCAGTACTTC
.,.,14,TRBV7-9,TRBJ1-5,CASSLSVGNQPQHF,TGTGCCAGCAGCTTATCGGTTGGGAATCAGCCCCAGCATTTT
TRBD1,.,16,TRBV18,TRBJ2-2,CASSPPTGFGTGELFF,TGTGCCAGCTCACCACCGACAGGGTTTGGCACCGGGGAGCTGTTTTTT
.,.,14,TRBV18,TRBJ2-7,CASSPTGADYEQYF,TGTGCCAGCTCACCTACCGGGGCCGACTACGAGCAGTACTTC
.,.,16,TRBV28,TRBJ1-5,CASSPFEIYSNQPQHF,TGTGCCAGCAGTCCATTCGAGATATATAGCAATCAGCCCCAGCATTTT
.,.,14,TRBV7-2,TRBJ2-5,CASSWVLAGETQYF,TGTGCCAGCAGCTGGGTACTAGCAGGGGAGACCCAGTACTTC
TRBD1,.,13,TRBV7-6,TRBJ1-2,CASSLGTGDGYTF,TGTGCCAGCAGCTTAGGCACAGGGGATGGCTACACCTTC
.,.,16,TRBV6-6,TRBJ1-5,CASSYPDLRHNQPQHF,TGTGCCAGCAGTTACCCCGATCTCCGGCACAATCAGCCCCAGCATTTT